This T cell receptor beta chain derives from a study of a mutant IDH1 vaccine in newly diagnosed glioma. As for the study in general: Standard pretreatment was either radiotherapy, temozolomide, or, for most, radiochemotherapy with temozolomide.

The time point: week 23, last vaccination. The study gave 300 ug of mutant IDH1 20-mer peptide per vaccine dose, with topical imiquimod. Astrocytomas found in donors were new, WHO grade 3 or 4, IDH1-mutant and ATRX-lost. Sequencing used immunoSEQ multiplex PCR; TCRdb keeps in-frame clones, though not all of them. Of about 54,000 clones in the sample, 75% to 90% were seen once. With respect to this clone: Its specificity is unknown.

Trimming took 1 base from V and 7 from J; bases not matched to a gene: 4. The germline gives CDR1 SGHRS, CDR2 YFSETQ. This CDR3 has 13 residues. This sequence was found in a man aged 40-49 years with glioma. The chain joins TRBV5-1 to TRBJ1-2; 7 nucleotides align to TRBD1. Here the sequenced sample was PBMCs, taken from a glioma patient whose treatment included an IDH1 peptide vaccine. The CDR3 loop reads CASSLTGEGGYTF. The CDR3 bases are TGCGCCAGCAGCTTGACAGGGGAGGGTGGCTACACCTTC. The entire variable domain, with the rest obtained from reference TRBV5-1 and TRBJ1-2, is as follows: KAGVTQTPRYLIKTRGQQVTLSCSPISGHRSVSWYQQTPGQGLQFLFEYFSETQRNKGNFPGRFSGRQFSNSRSEMNVSTLELGDSALYLCASSLTGEGGYTFGSGTRLTVV.